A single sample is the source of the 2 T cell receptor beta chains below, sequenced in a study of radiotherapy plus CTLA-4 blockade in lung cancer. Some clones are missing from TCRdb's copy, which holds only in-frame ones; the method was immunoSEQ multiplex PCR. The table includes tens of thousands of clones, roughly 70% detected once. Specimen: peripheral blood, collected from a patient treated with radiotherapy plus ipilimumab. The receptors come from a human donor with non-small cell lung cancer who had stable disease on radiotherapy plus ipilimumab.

CDR3: CASSSTGDEQFF. In DNA, the CDR3 is TGTGCCAGCAGCTCCACAGGGGATGAGCAGTTCTTC. The chain recombines TRBV7-9 with TRBJ2-1; the match to TRBD1 covers 7 bases. CDR3 size: 12 residues. Trimming at V came to 4 bases and at J to 8 bases, leaving 2 bases not matched to a gene. CDR1 SEHNR and CDR2 FQNEAQ come from the germline V gene (reference sequence).

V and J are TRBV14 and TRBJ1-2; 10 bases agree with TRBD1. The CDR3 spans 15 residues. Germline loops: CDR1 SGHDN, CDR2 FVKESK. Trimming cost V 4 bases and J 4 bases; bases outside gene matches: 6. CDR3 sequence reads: CASSRDRGHSYGYTF. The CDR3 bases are TGTGCCAGCAGCCGAGACAGGGGGCATAGCTATGGCTACACCTTC.